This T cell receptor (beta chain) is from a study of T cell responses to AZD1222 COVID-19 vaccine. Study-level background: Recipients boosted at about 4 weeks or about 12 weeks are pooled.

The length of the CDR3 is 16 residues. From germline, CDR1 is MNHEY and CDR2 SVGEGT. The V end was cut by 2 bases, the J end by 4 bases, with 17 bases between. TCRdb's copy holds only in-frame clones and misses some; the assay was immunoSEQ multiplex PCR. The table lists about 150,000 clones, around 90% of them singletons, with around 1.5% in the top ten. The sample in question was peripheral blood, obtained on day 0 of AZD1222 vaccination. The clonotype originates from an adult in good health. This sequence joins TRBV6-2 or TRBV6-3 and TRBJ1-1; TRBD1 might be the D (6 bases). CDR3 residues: CASSYGQGRVSTEAFF. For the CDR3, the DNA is TGTGCCAGCAGTTACGGGCAGGGGAGGGTGAGCACTGAAGCTTTCTTT.